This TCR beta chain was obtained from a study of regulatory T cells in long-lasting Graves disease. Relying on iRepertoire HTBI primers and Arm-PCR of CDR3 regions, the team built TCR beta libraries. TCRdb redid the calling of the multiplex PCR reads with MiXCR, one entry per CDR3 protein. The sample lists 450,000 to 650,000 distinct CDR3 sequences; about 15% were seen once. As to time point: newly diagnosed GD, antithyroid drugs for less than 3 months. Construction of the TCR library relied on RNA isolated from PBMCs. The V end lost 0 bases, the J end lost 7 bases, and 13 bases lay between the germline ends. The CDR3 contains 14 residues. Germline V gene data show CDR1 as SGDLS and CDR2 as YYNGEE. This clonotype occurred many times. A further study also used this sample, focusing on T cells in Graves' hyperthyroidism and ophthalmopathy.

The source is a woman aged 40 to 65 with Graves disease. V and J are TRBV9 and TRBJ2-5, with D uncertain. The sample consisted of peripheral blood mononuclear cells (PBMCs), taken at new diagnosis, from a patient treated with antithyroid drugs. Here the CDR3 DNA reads TGTGCCAGCAGCGTAGAGTCCGTCAAGGGGACCCAGTACTTC. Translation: CASSVESVKGTQYF.